The 16 T cell receptor beta chains below all came from one sample that was sequenced in a study of cytomegalovirus exposure and HLA in healthy donors. 60 Vbeta and 13 Jbeta primers were used in PCR. Some clones are missing from TCRdb's copy, which holds only in-frame ones; the method was immunoSEQ multiplex PCR. The table includes about 64,000 clones, 60% to 80% detected once. Sequencing was performed on PBMCs. These TCRs come from a male donor in good health and CMV-seropositive.

The CDR3 DNA sequence: TGTGCCAGCAGTTTAGTTGGGACAGCATTAAATCAGCCCCAGCATTTT. The encoded protein is CASSLVGTALNQPQHF. This chain connects TRBV28 to TRBJ1-5; 7 bases are a match to TRBD1. CDR1 and CDR2 from the germline V gene are MDHEN and SYDVKM. J lost 4 bases, V lost 2 bases, and 8 bases had no gene match. The CDR3 totals 16 residues.

The chain joins TRBV7-2 to TRBJ1-6; 11 bases are a match to TRBD1. V lost 1 base, J lost 13 bases, and 6 bases stayed unmatched. Germline V gene sequence: CDR1 SGHTA, CDR2 FQGNSA. The CDR3 consists of 15 residues. This CDR3 is CASSLDGTGGVPLHF. CDR3 nucleotide sequence: TGTGCCAGCAGCTTAGATGGGACAGGGGGGGTGCCCCTCCACTTT.

V gene TRBV28 combines with J gene TRBJ1-2; 7 bases align to TRBD1. The CDR3 contains 12 residues. Losses at the gene ends were 4 bases for V and 8 bases for J; bases not matched to a gene: 4. The V gene's germline CDR1 is MDHEN and CDR2 SYDVKM. CDR3 sequence reads: CASSSPGGGYTF. CDR3 coding DNA: TGTGCCAGCAGTTCCCCAGGGGGGGGCTACACCTTC.

The chain employs TRBV6-1 and TRBJ1-1; D is perhaps TRBD1 (6 bases). Trimming took 6 bases from V and 1 from J, leaving 15 bases between them. CDR1 MNHNS and CDR2 SASEGT come from the germline V gene. This CDR3 contains 15 residues. The CDR3 DNA is TGTGCCAGCAGCCTCCGGGGGGCGGCGAACACTGAAGCTTTCTTT. Residues: CASSLRGAANTEAFF.

The chain has TRBV5-4 and TRBJ1-6; 8 bases line up with TRBD1. Germline V gives CDR1 SGHNT, CDR2 YYREEE (reference sequence). The junction had 5 bases not matched to a gene; V was cut back by 4 bases and J by 11 bases. CDR3 length equals 13 residues. The CDR3 sequence is CASSQGAGTPLHF. CDR3 bases: TGTGCCAGCAGCCAGGGGGCTGGGACACCCCTCCACTTT.

This rearrangement joins TRBV4-2 to TRBJ1-1; TRBD1 matches at 11 bases. The CDR3 loop spans 14 amino acids. V trimming: 1 base; J trimming: 6 bases; junction bases outside the gene matches: 1. Germline V gives CDR1 LGHNA, CDR2 YNFKEQ. The CDR3 DNA reads as TGTGCCAGCAGCCAAGGGACAGGGGGCTCTGAAGCTTTCTTT. Translation: CASSQGTGGSEAFF.

The rearrangement links TRBV4-3 to TRBJ2-7, with D possibly TRBD2 on 6 matching bases. CDR3 length equals 15 residues. The germline V gene encodes CDR1 LGHNA and CDR2 YSLEER. Trimming removed 4 bases from V and 1 base from J, with 14 bases in between. CDR3 in DNA: TGCGCCAGCAGCCGCACGCACGGGGGTTCCTACGAGCAGTACTTC. As protein: CASSRTHGGSYEQYF.

The chain employs TRBV7-9 and TRBJ1-6; D is undetermined. Germline CDR1 is SEHNR and CDR2 is FQNEAQ (reference sequence). This CDR3 spans 12 amino acids. V was trimmed by 1 base and J by 10 bases, leaving 5 bases between them. CDR3 nucleotides: TGTGCCAGCAGCTTAGAACAATCACCCCTCCACTTT. The encoded protein is CASSLEQSPLHF.

The chain is built from TRBV5-1 and TRBJ2-1, with 12 nucleotides matching TRBD2. V gave up 0 bases and J gave up 4 bases; unmatched junction bases: 17. The CDR3 contains 21 residues. CDR1 is SGHRS, CDR2 YFSETQ, per germline. CDR3 region: CASSLDFFGLAGGPVYNEQFF. The CDR3 DNA sequence: TGCGCCAGCAGCTTGGACTTTTTTGGGCTAGCGGGGGGGCCGGTATACAATGAGCAGTTCTTC. Full variable domain (remainder filled in from reference TRBV5-1 and TRBJ2-1): KAGVTQTPRYLIKTRGQQVTLSCSPISGHRSVSWYQQTPGQGLQFLFEYFSETQRNKGNFPGRFSGRQFSNSRSEMNVSTLELGDSALYLCASSLDFFGLAGGPVYNEQFFGPGTRLTVL.

This chain connects TRBV9 to TRBJ2-1; the match to TRBD2 covers 9 bases. This CDR3 has 15 amino acids. CDR1 is SGDLS, CDR2 YYNGEE, per germline. V shed 3 bases and J 2 bases; nucleotides not matched to a gene: 3. Here the CDR3 DNA reads TGTGCCAGCAGCGGAGGCGGGGGGGCCTACAATGAGCAGTTCTTC. Amino acid sequence: CASSGGGGAYNEQFF.

The CDR3 sequence: CASATGTSVYNEQFF. The CDR3 DNA reads TGTGCCAGCGCTACCGGGACTAGTGTTTACAATGAGCAGTTCTTC. V is TRBV6-4 and J is TRBJ2-1; 8 bases match TRBD2. Germline V lookup: CDR1 MRHNA, CDR2 SNTAGT. V lost 8 bases and J lost 4; bases outside the gene matches: 10. This CDR3 comprises 15 residues.

This clone was counted a single time. The gene calls are TRBV9 and TRBJ2-7, with D possibly matching TRBD1 (6 bases). Germline CDR1 and CDR2: SGDLS and YYNGEE. V was trimmed by 4 bases and J by 3 bases, leaving 14 bases between them. The CDR3 spans 14 residues. The CDR3 DNA reads as TGTGCCAGCAGCCCCGGGACATTCGGCTACGAGCAGTACTTC. It specifies CASSPGTFGYEQYF.

This chain connects TRBV7-9 to TRBJ1-1; a weak D match, TRBD1 (5 bases). The CDR3 length is 15 residues. V gave up 1 base and J gave up 5 bases, with 14 bases separating them. Germline V gene sequence: CDR1 SEHNR, CDR2 FQNEAQ (reference sequence). CDR3 residues: CASSLDRTKRTEAFF. In nucleotides, the CDR3 is TGTGCCAGCAGCTTAGACAGGACAAAAAGGACTGAAGCTTTCTTT.

This clone was picked up a small number of times. The chain carries TRBV6-1 and TRBJ1-1; 7 positions agree with TRBD1. V gave up 2 bases and J gave up 0 bases; unmatched junction bases: 9. The CDR3 extends over 17 amino acids. Germline V CDR1 and CDR2: MNHNS, SASEGT. The CDR3 sequence: CASSETLRTGMNTEAFF. CDR3 coding DNA: TGTGCCAGCAGTGAAACTCTTCGGACAGGAATGAACACTGAAGCTTTCTTT.

V is TRBV4-1 and J is TRBJ1-1, with 10 bases that match TRBD1. The germline CDR1 and CDR2 sequences are MGHRA and YSYEKL. V lost 5 bases to trimming and J lost 6 bases; unmatched junction nucleotides: 9. The CDR3 runs to 15 residues. CDR3 nucleotides: TGCGCCAGCAGCTCTGGACAGGGGGTTAGCGCTGAAGCTTTCTTT. Protein sequence: CASSSGQGVSAEAFF.

Notes on this clone: Other DNA sequences from this sample encode an identical CDR3 as well. The rearrangement links TRBV15 to TRBJ2-1; no clear D. CDR3 length: 12 residues. The V end lost 9 bases, the J end lost 4 bases, and 10 bases lay between the germline ends. Germline V gene data show CDR1 as LNHNV and CDR2 as YYDKDF (reference sequence). The CDR3 coding sequence is TGTGCCACGCGGAGCCTTTACAATGAGCAGTTCTTC. Translation: CATRSLYNEQFF.